What follows are 22 T cell receptor beta chains derived from one specimen sequenced in a study of OX40 agonist ivuxolimab in advanced cancers. Sequenced by immunoSEQ multiplex PCR; TCRdb stores in-frame clones only, minus some. The sample lists 70,000 or so clones, 87% seen once, with about 1.3% in the top ten. Source: CD4+ or CD8+ T cells sorted from blood, taken in a trial of the OX40 agonist ivuxolimab. The receptors here all came from an adult with an advanced solid tumor such as melanoma, head and neck, liver or kidney cancer.

This clone was observed a single time. The chain recombines TRBV7-9 with TRBJ1-4; no definite D call. V lost 3 bases and J lost 4, with 9 bases in between. The CDR3 runs to 14 residues. Germline assignment: CDR1 SEHNR and CDR2 FQNEAQ (reference sequence). The CDR3 DNA sequence: TGTGCCAGCAGCTTGAACAGCAATAATGAAAAACTGTTTTTT. This sequence encodes CASSLNSNNEKLFF. Together with reference TRBV7-9 and TRBJ1-4, the CDR3 gives the full variable domain: DTGVSQNPRHKITKRGQNVTFRCDPISEHNRLYWYRQTLGQGPEFLTYFQNEAQLEKSRLLSDRFSAERPKGSFSTLEIQRTEQGDSAMYLCASSLNSNNEKLFFGSGTQLSVL.

J is TRBJ2-1 and V is TRBV10-3, with D perhaps TRBD1 (6 bases). The V and J ends lost 7 bases and 0 bases respectively, with 13 bases between them. Germline V gene sequence: CDR1 ENHRY, CDR2 SYGVKD. The CDR3 has 15 amino acids. The CDR3 region has the DNA TGTGCCATCAAACGGACAGTGGGCTCCTACAATGAGCAGTTCTTC. Translation gives CAIKRTVGSYNEQFF.

V usage is TRBV19 and J usage is TRBJ2-1; D could derive from TRBD1 or TRBD2 (5 bases each). The CDR3 has 16 residues. Per germline, CDR1 LNHDA and CDR2 SQIVND (reference sequence). V lost 5 bases and J lost 1, with 15 bases in between. CDR3 coding DNA: TGTGCCAGTAGTCCCGGGGCGGACTTTTCCTACAATGAGCAGTTCTTC. This sequence encodes CASSPGADFSYNEQFF.

CDR3 bases: TGCGCCAGCAGCGAGGGACTAGCGGGGGGCGAGAGCACAGATACGCAGTATTTT. Residues: CASSEGLAGGESTDTQYF. The rearrangement uses TRBV5-1 and TRBJ2-3; 15 bases agree with TRBD2. The CDR3 extends over 18 amino acids. J lost 0 bases, V lost 4 bases, and 6 bases had no gene match. In germline, CDR1 is SGHRS, CDR2 YFSETQ.

V usage is TRBV9 and J usage is TRBJ1-1; tentative D call: TRBD1 (5 bases). The CDR3 has 14 residues. Germline loops: CDR1 SGDLS, CDR2 YYNGEE. Trimming left V 2 bases short and J 0 bases short, with 8 bases between. Here the CDR3 DNA reads TGTGCCAGCAGCGTTAAAGGGGTGAACACTGAAGCTTTCTTT. Its translation: CASSVKGVNTEAFF.

A note on this clone: Compared with germline, one end of the junction differs, possibly owing to a read error. The V call is TRBV5-1, the J call TRBJ2-3; D could derive from TRBD1 or TRBD2 (6 bases each). CDR1 is SGHRS, CDR2 YFSETQ, per germline. The CDR3 is 16 amino acids. The CDR3 here is CASTLPSSGASDTQYF. In nucleotides, the CDR3 is TGCGCCAGCACCTTGCCATCTTCGGGGGCCTCAGATACGCAGTATTTT.

This clone occurred a few times. The rearrangement joins TRBV10-1 to TRBJ2-5; D is tentatively TRBD1 or TRBD2 (5 bases each). The germline V and J ends were trimmed by 2 bases and 4 bases, with 11 bases remaining between them. Germline lookup yields CDR1 WNHNN and CDR2 SYGVQD (reference sequence). There are 14 residues in the CDR3. In nucleotides, the CDR3 is TGCGCCAGCAGTGAGGATGGGGGTCGAGAGACCCAGTACTTC. Protein: CASSEDGGRETQYF.

The chain is built from TRBV2 and TRBJ1-2; D may be TRBD1 (5 bases). Germline V gene sequence: CDR1 SNHLY, CDR2 FYNNEI. V lost 4 bases and J lost 1, with 10 bases in between. The length of the CDR3 is 14 residues. The CDR3 nucleotides read TGTGCCAGCAGTGCGGGACGGAATAACTATGGCTACACCTTC. Translated: CASSAGRNNYGYTF.

The chain's CDR3 is CASSPGQGRQAFF. CDR3 DNA sequence: TGTGCCAGCAGTCCTGGACAGGGGAGGCAAGCTTTCTTT. V usage is TRBV6-5 and J usage is TRBJ1-1; 9 nucleotides match TRBD1. This CDR3 is built from 13 residues. The trim removed 5 bases at V and 9 bases at J, leaving 7 bases unmatched. CDR1 and CDR2 from the germline V gene are MNHEY and SVGAGI.

CDR3 bases: TGTGCCAGCCGAGCGGGGGGCACGGGCGGGGAGCTGTTTTTT. Translated, it gives CASRAGGTGGELFF. The rearrangement joins TRBV28 to TRBJ2-2; 9 bases map to TRBD2. In germline, CDR1 is MDHEN, CDR2 SYDVKM. The CDR3 totals 14 residues. Unmatched junction bases numbered 8, after V lost 8 bases and J lost 7 bases.

The chain uses TRBV9 and TRBJ2-7; the D gene could be TRBD1 or TRBD2 (5 bases each). V dropped 0 bases and J dropped 5 bases, with 12 bases sitting between them. Germline V CDR1 and CDR2: SGDLS, YYNGEE. This CDR3 spans 14 amino acids. In DNA, the CDR3 is TGTGCCAGCAGCGTAGAAGCTAGGGGAGACGAGCAGTACTTC. Protein: CASSVEARGDEQYF.

The chain uses TRBV7-9 and TRBJ1-2; 9 bases align to TRBD1. The germline V gene encodes CDR1 SEHNR and CDR2 FQNEAQ (reference sequence). The CDR3 contains 14 residues. V shed 3 bases and J 2 bases; nucleotides not matched to a gene: 1. Written as DNA, the CDR3 is TGTGCCAGCAGCTTCGGACAGGGGAACTATGGCTACACCTTC. As protein: CASSFGQGNYGYTF.

V gene TRBV6-1 combines with J gene TRBJ2-7, with 12 bases aligning to TRBD1. This CDR3 has 13 amino acids. J lost 6 bases, V lost 8 bases, and 5 bases had no gene match. Germline lookup yields CDR1 MNHNS and CDR2 SASEGT. The CDR3 DNA reads as TGTGCCAGCGGGGGACAGGGGGCGCGCGAGCAGTACTTC. Protein sequence: CASGGQGAREQYF.

This clone has more than one count but fewer than ten. This rearrangement joins TRBV5-1 to TRBJ2-1; TRBD1 aligns across 9 bases. Germline values: CDR1 SGHRS, CDR2 YFSETQ. J gave up 9 bases and V 4 bases, and 8 bases lay outside the gene matches. There are 14 residues in the CDR3. The DNA of the CDR3 is TGCGCCAGCAGCACGGGACAGGGTGGGGTTGAGCAGTTCTTC. As protein: CASSTGQGGVEQFF.

The chain uses TRBV2 and TRBJ1-1; no clear D. The CDR3 runs to 15 residues. V was pared by 7 bases and J by 3 bases, with 18 bases between. Germline V gene data show CDR1 as SNHLY and CDR2 as FYNNEI. CDR3 protein: CASTRGTGGDTEAFF. CDR3 bases: TGTGCCAGCACCAGAGGTACCGGAGGCGACACTGAAGCTTTCTTT.

This chain links TRBV27 with TRBJ2-7, with 9 bases that match TRBD2. The V gene end was trimmed by 6 bases and the J gene end by 6 bases; junction bases not matched to a gene: 15. The germline gives CDR1 MNHEY, CDR2 SMNVEV (reference sequence). CDR3 length: 16 residues. This chain's CDR3 is CASSPTLAGVSSEQYF. The CDR3 nucleotides read TGTGCCAGCAGCCCGACCTTAGCGGGAGTATCAAGCGAGCAGTACTTC.

This clone was recorded a few times. The CDR3 sequence is CAWSGQGGTEAFF. The DNA of the CDR3 is TGTGCCTGGAGTGGACAGGGGGGAACTGAAGCTTTCTTT. This chain links TRBV30 with TRBJ1-1; 9 positions agree with TRBD1. The junction had 2 bases not matched to a gene; V was cut back by 1 base and J by 5 bases. The CDR3 consists of 13 residues. Per germline, CDR1 GTSNPN and CDR2 SVGIG (reference sequence).

The chain joins TRBV5-6 to TRBJ2-7; TRBD1 agrees at 7 bases. Germline CDR1 reads SGHDT; CDR2 reads YYEEEE. J lost 1 base, V lost 4 bases, and 8 bases had no gene match. The CDR3 totals 15 residues. The CDR3 DNA sequence: TGTGCCAGCAGCCCCCAGGGCAGGGGGTCCTACGAGCAGTACTTC. This gives the protein CASSPQGRGSYEQYF.

This clone was seen once. This chain links TRBV6-1 with TRBJ2-3; TRBD1 might be the D (6 bases). Between the trimmed V and J ends, which lost 4 bases and 2 bases, there was a span of 13 bases. This CDR3 region has 15 residues. Germline V gene data show CDR1 as MNHNS and CDR2 as SASEGT. In nucleotides, the CDR3 is TGTGCCAGCAGTGCCAGGGGTGGGTCCACAGATACGCAGTATTTT. Its translation: CASSARGGSTDTQYF.

This chain joins TRBV20-1 and TRBJ2-1; no firm D call. The CDR3 covers 10 residues. The V gene's germline CDR1 is DFQATT and CDR2 SNEGSKA (reference sequence). The V end lost 6 bases, the J end lost 8 bases, and 8 bases lay between the germline ends. The CDR3 nucleotides are TGCAGTGCCGAGTGGGATGAGCAGTTCTTC. It is translated as CSAEWDEQFF.

The rearrangement links TRBV2 to TRBJ1-4; tentatively, D is TRBD1 (5 bases). Germline-derived CDR1 and CDR2 are SNHLY and FYNNEI. V dropped 6 bases and J dropped 8 bases, with 7 bases sitting between them. CDR3 length equals 11 residues. CDR3 region: CASSRGEKLFF. The CDR3, as DNA: TGTGCCAGCAGCCGGGGCGAAAAACTGTTTTTT.

The V call is TRBV10-3, the J call TRBJ2-2; 8 nucleotides match TRBD1. The CDR3 contains 14 residues. The junction had 8 bases not matched to a gene; V was cut back by 10 bases and J by 4 bases. From germline, CDR1 is ENHRY and CDR2 SYGVKD. The CDR3 region has the DNA TGTGCCACCGGTGGGACAGGAGGCACCGGGGAGCTGTTTTTT. Its protein product is CATGGTGGTGELFF.